This TCR beta chain emerged from a study of siplizumab effects on memory and regulatory T cells. Clones were sequenced by immunoSEQ multiplex PCR, and TCRdb holds only the in-frame ones, with some missing. Of 100,000 or so clones listed, around 93% were seen once; the top ten hold 0.32%. Points from the study as a whole: Neither a naive nor a memory phenotype was assignable to roughly 75-97% of proliferating CD4+ or CD8+ clones. In controls, about 28% of mappable alloreactive CD4+ clones were Treg-derived on average, versus about 69% with siplizumab. Alloreactive clones mapping to unstimulated subsets formed only a minor fraction. It seemed that naive T cells were more diverse than memory cells and were major contributors to the alloresponse.

This clone occurred a few times. The antigen is undetermined. V lost 3 bases, J lost 5 bases, and 3 bases stayed unmatched. This CDR3 is 13 amino acids long. Germline V lookup: CDR1 SGHNT, CDR2 YENEEA. This clonotype was sampled from a human donor in good health. This chain links TRBV11-3 with TRBJ1-1, with 7 bases that match TRBD1. Sample: CD4+ T cells sorted from blood. The CDR3 bases are TGTGCCAGCAGCTTTCCAGGGGGAACTGAAGCTTTCTTT. This codes for CASSFPGGTEAFF.